What follows are 10 T cell receptor beta chains derived from one specimen sequenced in a study of identical twins. TCRdb recomputed calls from the 5' RACE reads with MiXCR, one row per CDR3 protein. The data hold about 690,000 distinct CDR3 sequences, with 6.1% observed a single time. The source material was naive T cells sorted from blood. Source of these receptors: a young man in good health.

This clonotype was recorded many times. CDR3 region: CASSPSWGNEQYF. In DNA form, the CDR3 reads TGTGCCAGCAGCCCCAGCTGGGGGAACGAGCAGTACTTC. The gene calls are TRBV3-1 and TRBJ2-7; D may be TRBD1 or TRBD2 (5 bases each). Germline V gene data show CDR1 as LGHDT and CDR2 as YNNKEL (reference sequence). V lost 4 bases, J lost 5 bases, and 12 bases lay in between. The CDR3 has 13 residues.

This clonotype was observed at least ten times. The chain employs TRBV12-3 or TRBV12-4 and TRBJ1-3; no clear D. V was shortened by 6 bases and J by 0 bases, with 9 bases between the two germline ends. CDR3 length: 14 amino acids. The CDR3 here is CASSNTSSGNTIYF. The CDR3 DNA is TGTGCCAGCAGCAACACCTCCTCTGGAAACACCATATATTTT.

This clonotype was picked up a small number of times. The rearrangement links TRBV7-2 to TRBJ2-7; TRBD1 or TRBD2 may be the D gene (5 bases each). The CDR3 loop spans 15 amino acids. V was pared by 0 bases and J by 2 bases, with 11 bases between. From germline, CDR1 is SGHTA and CDR2 FQGNSA. The CDR3 protein is CASSLATGAAYEQYF. DNA for the CDR3: TGTGCCAGCAGCTTAGCCACCGGGGCCGCCTACGAGCAGTACTTC.

This clonotype has only a few counts. The rearrangement links TRBV5-1 to TRBJ2-6, with D unclear. The CDR3 runs 14 residues. Trimming cost V 4 bases and J 0 bases, with 5 bases left between them. Per germline, CDR1 SGHRS and CDR2 YFSETQ. The CDR3 nucleotides are TGCGCCAGCAGCGTCGGCTCTGGGGCCAACGTCCTGACTTTC. As protein: CASSVGSGANVLTF.

This clonotype has a count of ten or more. The chain employs TRBV20-1 and TRBJ2-7; unclear D gene. CDR1 DFQATT and CDR2 SNEGSKA come from the germline V gene (reference sequence). V lost 5 bases and J 4 bases, leaving 12 bases between the germline ends. This CDR3 has 12 amino acids. CDR3 residues: CSAASEFYEQYF. DNA of the CDR3: TGCAGTGCTGCATCCGAATTTTACGAGCAGTACTTC.

This sequence joins TRBV5-6 and TRBJ2-7; 9 positions match TRBD2. The CDR3 spans 15 residues. V was clipped by 0 bases and J by 3 bases; unmatched bases: 4. The germline V gene has CDR1 SGHDT and CDR2 YYEEEE. The CDR3 loop is CASSLGGAGGYEQYV. The CDR3 DNA is TGTGCCAGCAGCTTGGGCGGAGCGGGAGGCTACGAGCAGTACGTC.

A few counts support this clonotype. This chain connects TRBV27 to TRBJ1-5, with 7 bases fitting TRBD1. J gave up 3 bases and V 10 bases, and 9 bases lay outside the gene matches. The CDR3 is 14 amino acids. Germline V CDR1 and CDR2: MNHEY, SMNVEV (reference sequence). CDR3 region: CATRGGGHNQPQHF. As DNA, the CDR3 is TGTGCCACCAGGGGAGGGGGCCACAATCAGCCCCAGCATTTT.

The chain couples TRBV30 to TRBJ1-3; 8 bases agree with TRBD1. Germline lookup yields CDR1 GTSNPN and CDR2 SVGIG (reference sequence). J lost 8 bases, V lost 5 bases, and 5 bases had no gene match. The CDR3 is 12 amino acids. The CDR3 sequence: CAWGQGGDTIYF. For the CDR3, the DNA is TGTGCCTGGGGACAGGGTGGTGACACCATATATTTT.

This clonotype was seen ten or more times. The rearrangement links TRBV18 to TRBJ2-5, with no clear D. Germline values: CDR1 KGHSH, CDR2 LQKENI. The V end lost 6 bases, the J end lost 7 bases, and 18 bases lay between the germline ends. CDR3 length equals 14 residues. The CDR3 here is CASSLKQALGTQYF. CDR3 coding DNA: TGTGCCAGCTCTCTTAAACAAGCCCTCGGGACCCAGTACTTC.

J is TRBJ2-7 and V is TRBV5-5, with unresolved D. Trimming removed 0 bases at V and 2 bases at J, with 6 bases between. CDR1 and CDR2 from the germline V gene are SGHKS and YYEKEE (reference sequence). This CDR3 comprises 13 residues. The CDR3 reads CASSLGVPYEQYV. In nucleotides, the CDR3 is TGTGCCAGCAGCTTGGGTGTTCCCTACGAGCAGTACGTC.